This T cell receptor (beta chain) was observed in a study of tumor-infiltrating lymphocytes in primary liver carcinoma. Study-level background: The study enrolled male and female patients aged 30 to 69 years. Notes on the study in general: Tumor specimens were characterized by a significantly higher top-250-clone fraction than blood (p = 0.039).

The authors made TCR beta cDNA from 450 to 600 ng total RNA with a constant-region primer. Nested multiplex PCR, run for three rounds with slightly modified ARM-PCR, yielded TCR beta libraries. It was with TRBV1-TRBV30 forward primers and a C-beta reverse primer that the first two PCR rounds were run, at about 10 cycles each. TCRdb recomputed calls from the multiplex PCR reads with MiXCR, one row per CDR3 protein. This sample has roughly 100,000 distinct CDR3 sequences, with about 70% found just once. Between the trimmed V and J ends, which lost 2 bases and 6 bases, there was a span of 8 bases. The CDR3 consists of 13 residues. CDR1 is SGHAT, CDR2 FQNNGV, per germline. This clonotype is medium-sized by share. Its specificity is not known. Scientists recovered RNA and DNA together from about 20-30 mg of unsorted bulk tissue. Every patient had chronic HBV infection and was treatment-naive.

This TCR derives from a woman aged 55-75 years with primary liver carcinoma and hepatitis B virus infection. The sequencing input was liver tumor tissue from sampling region 2. Sample subset: tumor region T2, inferior pole. The chain is built from TRBV11-2 and TRBJ2-1; unclear D gene. This CDR3 reads CASSLKSGNEQFF. The CDR3 DNA reads as TGTGCCAGCAGCTTAAAAAGTGGCAATGAGCAGTTCTTC.